The sample holds one count of the clone carrying this T cell receptor (beta chain). Libraries were prepared by immunoSEQ multiplex PCR; TCRdb keeps only in-frame clonotypes and omits some of them. Counted here are more than 95,000 clones, over 90% occurring once; the ten biggest clones make up roughly 2.5%. The sample originates from a study of control samples from healthy donors and cancer patients. V was pared by 6 bases and J by 8 bases, with 13 bases between. Germline V gene data show CDR1 as KGHSH and CDR2 as LQKENI. The CDR3 runs 13 residues. Sequencing used blood. The J gene is TRBJ1-4, the V gene TRBV18; D call uncertain. The receptor was isolated from a man younger than 45 in good health. The CDR3 nucleotides are TGTGCCAGCTCCCGGACCCCACGGGAAAAACTGTTTTTT. Protein sequence: CASSRTPREKLFF.